This T cell receptor (beta chain) was sequenced in a study of blood T cell repertoires in COVID-19. Across the study: Donors in the United States, Italy and Spain gave samples during acute or convalescent COVID-19. Sources were T cells, B-cell-depleted T cells, or PBMCs; the material itself was cDNA or gDNA.

This CDR3 has 14 residues. From germline, CDR1 is SGHRS and CDR2 YFSETQ. The V and J ends lost 2 bases and 1 base, in that order; junction bases with no gene match: 1. Per the study methods: Amplification with reference gene primers provided the estimates of nucleated cell counts. The protocol was immunoSEQ multiplex PCR, while the TCRdb copy is restricted to in-frame clones and leaves out a portion. For V, J and clone size, that table is used; D and trimming come from the DNA. The table has about 200,000 clones, around 80% seen once; the top ten hold 5.5%. The receptor's source is a woman in her 70s with acute or convalescent COVID-19. The material sequenced was peripheral blood. The V call is TRBV5-1, the J call TRBJ2-3; 7 positions match TRBD1. The CDR3 DNA reads as TGCGCCAGCAGCTTCCAGGGGGGCACAGATACGCAGTATTTT. Its translation is CASSFQGGTDTQYF.